What follows are 8 T cell receptor beta chains derived from one specimen sequenced in a study of response to subunit inactivated influenza vaccine. One entry per CDR3 protein, called by TCRdb with MiXCR from the RT-PCR reads. Of 600,000 to 700,000 distinct CDR3 sequences listed, 12% to 15% are singletons. Sequences were derived from PBMCs from blood, sampled roughly 15 days before vaccination. Receptors originate from a man between 45 and 60 years old who received an inactivated influenza vaccine.

In this sample, this clonotype turned up a few times. The chain links TRBV7-2 to TRBJ1-2; the D gene is possibly TRBD1 (5 bases). The V gene lost 7 bases and the J gene lost 2 bases, with 23 bases spanning the gap. The CDR3 length is 17 residues. Germline values: CDR1 SGHTA, CDR2 FQGNSA. This CDR3 reads CASTPPGPLRANYGYTF. The DNA for the CDR3 is TGTGCCAGCACCCCCCCGGGGCCACTAAGGGCGAACTATGGCTACACCTTC.

This clonotype has a count of ten or more. The chain carries TRBV7-2 and TRBJ1-3; unclear D gene. V was clipped by 5 bases and J by 2 bases, with 13 bases between them. The CDR3 runs 15 residues. The germline CDR1 and CDR2 sequences are SGHTA and FQGNSA. CDR3 amino acids: CASSLPSGTGNTIYF. Written as DNA, the CDR3 is TGTGCCAGCAGCCTCCCGTCCGGGACTGGAAACACCATATATTTT.

V is TRBV7-2 and J is TRBJ2-1; 10 nucleotides match TRBD2. CDR3 length equals 17 residues. V dropped 5 bases and J dropped 5; count of bases not matched to a gene: 12. The germline gives CDR1 SGHTA, CDR2 FQGNSA. The CDR3 reads CASSQGGRTSGNNEQFF. The DNA of the CDR3 is TGTGCCAGCAGCCAAGGAGGTCGGACTAGCGGAAACAATGAGCAGTTCTTC.

The chain uses TRBV28 and TRBJ2-7; D is ambiguous. The length of the CDR3 is 13 residues. Germline V gene sequence: CDR1 MDHEN, CDR2 SYDVKM. Trimming removed 3 bases at V and 3 bases at J, with 9 bases between. CDR3 in DNA: TGTGCCAGCAGTTTGACGGACGGCTACGAGCAGTACTTC. It encodes CASSLTDGYEQYF.

This clonotype was detected many times. This rearrangement joins TRBV6-2 or TRBV6-3 to TRBJ2-1; D not certain. The CDR3 sequence is 18 residues long. V was pared by 5 bases and J by 3 bases, with 23 bases between. Per the germline V gene, CDR1 is MNHEY and CDR2 is SVGEGT. CDR3 DNA: TGTGCCAGCAGTCACCAGACCTTCGGGCAGACCCTCTACAATGAGCAGTTCTTC. Residues: CASSHQTFGQTLYNEQFF.

CDR3 coding DNA: TGCAGTGCTAGAGACTTCCAAGCGGGACTAGACAATGAGCAGTTCTTC. Translated: CSARDFQAGLDNEQFF. V and J are TRBV20-1 and TRBJ2-1; 8 bases line up with TRBD2. The CDR3 is 16 residues long. Germline CDR1 DFQATT, CDR2 SNEGSKA (reference sequence). Losses at the gene ends were 0 bases for V and 5 bases for J; bases not matched to a gene: 9.

This clonotype was observed a few times. Here the CDR3 DNA reads TGCGCCAGCAGCTTGATTAGCACCACCAATGAGCAGTTCTTC. Encoded protein: CASSLISTTNEQFF. This chain connects TRBV5-1 to TRBJ2-1; D unclear. V dropped 1 base and J dropped 6 bases, with 11 bases sitting between them. The CDR3 covers 14 residues. CDR1 is SGHRS, CDR2 YFSETQ, per germline. Filled out from reference TRBV5-1 and TRBJ2-1, the complete variable domain reads KAGVTQTPRYLIKTRGQQVTLSCSPISGHRSVSWYQQTPGQGLQFLFEYFSETQRNKGNFPGRFSGRQFSNSRSEMNVSTLELGDSALYLCASSLISTTNEQFFGPGTRLTVL.

The sample holds one count of this clonotype. The genes are TRBV4-1 and TRBJ2-7, with D hard to call. The CDR3 runs to 14 residues. Looked up from germline, CDR1 is MGHRA and CDR2 is YSYEKL. V was trimmed by 1 base and J by 3 bases, leaving 10 bases between them. CDR3 DNA: TGCGCCAGCAGCCAAGTACCCCCAAGCTACGAGCAGTACTTC. Its protein is CASSQVPPSYEQYF.